Following are 10 T cell receptor beta chains from one sample sequenced in a study of cytomegalovirus exposure and HLA in healthy donors. Researchers ran the PCR with 60 Vbeta and 13 Jbeta primers. Sequenced by immunoSEQ multiplex PCR; TCRdb stores in-frame clones only, minus some. The record lists 150,000 to 200,000 clones, of which the ten most abundant hold 1% to 1.5%. Sequenced sample: PBMCs. The receptors stem from a woman between 55 and 75 years old in good health and CMV-seronegative.

In DNA form, the CDR3 reads TGTGCCAGCAACGACCGGGACTCCCCCATGAACACTGAAGCTTTCTTT. Amino acids: CASNDRDSPMNTEAFF. V is TRBV6-6 and J is TRBJ1-1; D perhaps matches TRBD1 (5 bases). The CDR3 is 16 residues long. Between the trimmed V and J ends, which lost 7 bases and 0 bases, there was a span of 18 bases. CDR1 MNHNY and CDR2 SVGAGI come from the germline V gene (reference sequence).

The chain uses TRBV7-6 and TRBJ2-1; 9 bases are shared with TRBD2. Germline CDR1 and CDR2: SGHVS and FNYEAQ. This CDR3 region has 18 residues. The junction had 15 bases not matched to a gene; V was cut back by 4 bases and J by 5 bases. CDR3: CASSSREREAIGNNEQFF. In DNA form, the CDR3 reads TGTGCCAGCAGCTCACGGGAGCGGGAGGCCATCGGCAACAATGAGCAGTTCTTC.

This chain joins TRBV6-1 and TRBJ2-3; 9 bases line up with TRBD2. The germline V gene encodes CDR1 MNHNS and CDR2 SASEGT. This CDR3 comprises 16 residues. Losses at the gene ends were 0 bases for V and 5 bases for J; bases not matched to a gene: 6. CDR3 in DNA: TGTGCCAGCAGTGAAGCCTTAGCGGGGGTTCGAGATACGCAGTATTTT. Translated: CASSEALAGVRDTQYF.

The chain uses TRBV7-2 and TRBJ2-1; 7 positions match TRBD1. The CDR3 sequence is 15 residues long. Germline values: CDR1 SGHTA, CDR2 FQGNSA. The V and J ends lost 3 bases and 0 bases, in that order; junction bases with no gene match: 2. CDR3 sequence reads: CASSLTGSSYNEQFF. For the CDR3, the DNA is TGTGCCAGCAGCTTGACAGGGAGCTCCTACAATGAGCAGTTCTTC.

The chain uses TRBV29-1 and TRBJ2-2, with 9 bases aligning to TRBD1. Unmatched junction bases numbered 5, after V lost 3 bases and J lost 6 bases. CDR1 and CDR2 from the germline V gene are SQVTM and ANQGSEA. The length of the CDR3 is 14 residues. The DNA for the CDR3 is TGCAGCGTTGACCCGGACAGGGGAGCCGGGGAGCTGTTTTTT. Translated, it gives CSVDPDRGAGELFF.

The DNA of the CDR3 is TGCGCCAGCAGCCCAGCGGGGGGGCCCTCTGGGGCCAACGTCCTGACTTTC. Residues: CASSPAGGPSGANVLTF. The rearrangement joins TRBV4-3 to TRBJ2-6; 10 nucleotides match TRBD2. The V gene end was trimmed by 4 bases and the J gene end by 0 bases; junction bases not matched to a gene: 3. Looked up from germline, CDR1 is LGHNA and CDR2 is YSLEER. CDR3 length: 17 amino acids.

The V gene is TRBV5-1, the J gene TRBJ1-4; 8 bases are a match to TRBD1. This CDR3 spans 17 amino acids. CDR1 and CDR2 (germline): SGHRS, YFSETQ. The ends lost 0 bases at V and 0 bases at J; junction bases unmatched: 4. CDR3 amino acids: CASSLEGQVATNEKLFF. CDR3 sequence (DNA): TGCGCCAGCAGCTTGGAGGGACAGGTGGCAACTAATGAAAAACTGTTTTTT.

Details on this clone: The junction differs from germline at one of its ends, possibly a read error. The V call is TRBV7-2, the J call TRBJ2-5; perhaps TRBD1 as D (7 bases). The CDR3 length is 15 residues. Germline CDR1 reads SGHTA; CDR2 reads FQGNSA. The CDR3 loop is CASSLQGRGEETQYF. DNA of the CDR3: TGTGCCAGCAGCTTACAGGGCAGGGGGGAAGAAACCCAGTACTTC.

The J gene is TRBJ2-5, the V gene TRBV29-1; possible D gene TRBD1, 6 bases. Germline values: CDR1 SQVTM, CDR2 ANQGSEA. V was trimmed by 2 bases and J by 5 bases, leaving 18 bases between them. This CDR3 is built from 15 residues. CDR3 sequence reads: CSVEKGYRVGETQYF. CDR3 coding DNA: TGCAGCGTTGAAAAGGGGTACAGGGTGGGGGAGACCCAGTACTTC.

The chain couples TRBV19 to TRBJ2-5, with 8 bases fitting TRBD2. The trim removed 2 bases at V and 1 base at J, leaving 3 bases unmatched. Germline loops: CDR1 LNHDA, CDR2 SQIVND (reference sequence). The CDR3 has 15 residues. The CDR3: CASSISGGFQETQYF. The CDR3 coding sequence is TGTGCCAGTAGTATAAGCGGGGGATTCCAAGAGACCCAGTACTTC.